The clone carrying this T cell receptor (beta chain) was picked up a small number of times. What it binds is not known. This record comes from a study of T cells in Graves' hyperthyroidism and ophthalmopathy. Study-wide results and caveats: Blood samples included most of the expanded thyroid clonotypes exceeding 0.001.

This CDR3 contains 17 residues. Trimming took off 0 bases at V and 0 bases at J, with 11 bases between the two ends. Per the germline V gene, CDR1 is LNHNV and CDR2 is YYDKDF (reference sequence). Amplified TCR beta CDR3 regions came from RNA transcripts. First-round RT-PCR targeting the TCR CDR3 was performed with the HTBI primer set. Each CDR3 protein gets one entry after TCRdb re-called the multiplex PCR reads with MiXCR. The top ten hold approximately 8.4% of the sample, which has some 720,000 distinct CDR3 sequences, about a sixth seen once. The chain combines TRBV15 with TRBJ2-2; D ambiguous. This TCR derives from a man aged 18-30 years with Graves' hyperthyroidism. Material: blood. CDR3 nucleotide sequence: TGTGCCACCAGCAGAGATAGACAATCTGCGAACACCGGGGAGCTGTTTTTT. Translation gives CATSRDRQSANTGELFF.